This entry features one T cell receptor (beta chain) sequence. As yet, its antigen is unknown. The sample comes from a study of cytomegalovirus exposure and HLA in healthy donors. General study points: Certain indistinguishable V segments, among them TRBV6-2 and TRBV6-3, were excluded.

The CDR3 runs 15 residues. J lost 9 bases, V lost 2 bases, and 9 bases had no gene match. From germline, CDR1 is SGHNT and CDR2 YYREEE (reference sequence). PCR was performed using 60 Vbeta and 13 Jbeta primers. Measured with immunoSEQ multiplex PCR; TCRdb has only the in-frame clones, and not every one. Of tens of thousands of clones in the sample, 60% to 85% were seen once. The V gene is TRBV5-4, the J gene TRBJ2-1; 9 positions agree with TRBD2. Sequencing input: PBMCs. The receptor was derived from a male donor in good health and CMV-seronegative. DNA for the CDR3: TGTGCCAGCAGCTTACCTAGCGGGAATCCTCTTGAGCAGTTCTTC. Protein product: CASSLPSGNPLEQFF.